This T cell receptor beta chain was sequenced for a study of OX40 agonist ivuxolimab in advanced cancers. Study overall: Participants averaged approximately 60 years of age (range about 23 to 79) and were 75% to 90% male.

Generated by immunoSEQ multiplex PCR, the TCRdb table keeps only in-frame clones and is missing some. The table includes some 100,000 clones, approximately 90% detected once. This CDR3 contains 15 residues. The V end lost 6 bases, the J end lost 3 bases, and 14 bases lay between the germline ends. Germline V gene sequence: CDR1 KGHSH, CDR2 LQKENI. The sequencing here drew on CD4+ or CD8+ T cells sorted from blood, taken in a trial of the OX40 agonist ivuxolimab. The rearrangement links TRBV18 to TRBJ2-2; perhaps TRBD2 as D (6 bases). The TCR comes from an adult with an advanced solid tumor such as melanoma, head and neck, liver or kidney cancer. The CDR3 DNA reads as TGTGCCAGCTCCAGCAATTTAGCGGACACCGGGGAGCTGTTTTTT. It specifies CASSSNLADTGELFF.